Given below is one T cell receptor beta chain in context. The data are from a study of blood T cell repertoires in COVID-19. Study-level information: Acute and convalescent COVID-19 specimens originated in the United States, Italy and Spain.

The cohort comprised adults aged roughly 18 to 95 years residing in 20 to 30 US areas. Participants in the exposed group had met a COVID-19 case in the 2 weeks before joining the study. Authors' processing steps: Reference gene primer amplification gave estimated nucleated cell counts. Generated by immunoSEQ multiplex PCR, the TCRdb table keeps only in-frame clones and is missing some. V and J calls and clone size come straight from that table; D and trimming were deduced from the DNA. The profile covers 250,000 or so clones, with about 85% appearing a single time and just over 6.5% taken by the ten largest. The germline gives CDR1 SGHRS, CDR2 YFSETQ. V was cut by 4 bases and J by 2 bases, with 12 bases left in between. The CDR3 consists of 14 residues.

Sequencing used PBMCs or T cells enriched from blood (not recorded which). The TCR originated in a woman aged 50 to 60 who had been exposed to COVID-19. The chain joins TRBV5-1 to TRBJ1-1; D perhaps matches TRBD1 (5 bases). CDR3 in DNA: TGCGCCAGCAGCCCAGGGCCCTCCAACACTGAAGCTTTCTTT. The encoded protein is CASSPGPSNTEAFF.